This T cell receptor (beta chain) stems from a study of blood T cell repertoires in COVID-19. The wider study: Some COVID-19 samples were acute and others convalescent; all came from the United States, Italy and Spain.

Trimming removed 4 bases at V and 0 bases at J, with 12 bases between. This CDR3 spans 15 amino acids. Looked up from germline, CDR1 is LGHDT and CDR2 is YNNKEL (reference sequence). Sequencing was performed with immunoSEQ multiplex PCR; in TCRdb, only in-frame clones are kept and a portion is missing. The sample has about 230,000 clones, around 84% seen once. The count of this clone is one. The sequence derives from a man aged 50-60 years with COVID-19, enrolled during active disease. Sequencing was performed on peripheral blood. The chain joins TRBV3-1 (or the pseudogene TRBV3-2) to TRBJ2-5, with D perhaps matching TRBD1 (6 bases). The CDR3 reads CASSRWDTNQETQYF. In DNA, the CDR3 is TGTGCCAGCAGCCGCTGGGACACTAACCAAGAGACCCAGTACTTC.